This T cell receptor beta chain was captured in a study of cytomegalovirus exposure and HLA in healthy donors. Overall study findings and caveats: It has been reported that TCR beta sequences accurately predicted the HLA-A and HLA-B alleles of most subjects.

About this clone: The antigen is unknown.

The PCR made use of 60 Vbeta and 13 Jbeta primers. Produced via immunoSEQ multiplex PCR; TCRdb's table is partial and in-frame only. The sample holds some 130,000 clones, 70% to 80% seen once. The V and J ends lost 7 bases and 3 bases, in that order; junction bases with no gene match: 9. CDR1 MDHEN and CDR2 SYDVKM come from the germline V gene. The CDR3 is made up of 14 amino acids. V gene TRBV28 combines with J gene TRBJ2-7, with 7 positions matching TRBD2. This sequence was found in a man aged 25-45 years in good health and CMV-seronegative. Sequencing used PBMCs. The CDR3 DNA is TGTGCCAGCAACGGGGGAGGGACTGGCTACGAGCAGTACTTC. It encodes CASNGGGTGYEQYF. The whole variable domain, remainder taken from reference TRBV28 and TRBJ2-7, is DVKVTQSSRYLVKRTGEKVFLECVQDMDHENMFWYRQDPGLGLRLIYFSYDVKMKEKGDIPEGYSVSREKKERFSLILESASTNQTSMYLCASNGGGTGYEQYFGPGTRLTVT.